Detailed here is one TCR beta chain. The antigen remains unidentified. The data are from a study of T cells expressing NK-cell markers. Study as a whole: Sorted CD3+CD56+NKG2C+, CD3+CD56+NKG2C- and CD3+CD56-NKG2C+ T-cell subsets were beta-chain profiled. Within the sequenced cohort of eight donors, seven exhibited HCMV seropositivity and one was seronegative.

TCRdb reprocessed the 5' RACE reads, keeping one entry per CDR3 protein, no DNA. The table lists 440,000 or so distinct CDR3 sequences, with 7.3% in the top ten. Study outcomes and limitations: Dominant NKG2C+ clonotypes in five to seven donors made up roughly 1.0-7.0% of CD8+ T cells. Similarly, these clonotypes led the CD3+CD56-NKG2C+ fraction as well in a few donors.

The CDR3 totals 16 residues. From germline, CDR1 is DFQATT and CDR2 SNEGSKA (reference sequence). The chain has TRBV20-1 and TRBJ2-1; TCRdb proposes TRBD2, but this gene call is untestable without DNA. The sample consisted of blood T cells: a sorted CD56 or NKG2C T cell subset, CD4+ or CD8+ T cells, or bulk PBMC T cells (not recorded which). The TCR was taken from a woman aged 18 to 75 in good health. CDR3 protein: CSARDPLSGRPNEQFF.